The entry that follows covers one T cell receptor beta chain sequence. CDR3 length equals 13 residues. Germline CDR1 ENHRY, CDR2 SYGVKD. V lost 10 bases, J lost 1 base, and 4 bases stayed unmatched. Libraries were prepared by immunoSEQ multiplex PCR; TCRdb keeps only in-frame clonotypes and omits some of them. The table includes 95,000 to 150,000 clones, 85% to 95% detected once. This entry comes from a study of T cell changes during pregnancy in multiple sclerosis. The chain combines TRBV10-3 with TRBJ1-2; 9 bases match TRBD1. The sequence was obtained from a female donor with multiple sclerosis, enrolled in a pregnancy study. The sample was peripheral blood, taken before pregnancy. CDR3 sequence (DNA): TGTGCCACCGGGACAGGGCTTAACTATGGCTACACCTTC. Encoded protein: CATGTGLNYGYTF.